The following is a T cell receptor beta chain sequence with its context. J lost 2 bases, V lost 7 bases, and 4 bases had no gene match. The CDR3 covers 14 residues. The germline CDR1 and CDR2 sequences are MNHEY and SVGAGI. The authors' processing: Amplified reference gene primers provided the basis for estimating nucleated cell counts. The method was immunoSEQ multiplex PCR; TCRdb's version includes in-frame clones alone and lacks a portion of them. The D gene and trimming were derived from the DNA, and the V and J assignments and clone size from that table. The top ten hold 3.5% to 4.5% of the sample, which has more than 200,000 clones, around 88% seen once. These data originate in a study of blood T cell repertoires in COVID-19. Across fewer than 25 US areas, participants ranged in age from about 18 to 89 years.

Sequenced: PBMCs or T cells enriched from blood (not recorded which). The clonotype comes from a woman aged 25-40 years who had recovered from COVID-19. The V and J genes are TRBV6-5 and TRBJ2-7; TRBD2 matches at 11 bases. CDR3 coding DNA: TGTGCCAGCATGGGACTAGCGGATACCTACGAGCAGTACTTC. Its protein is CASMGLADTYEQYF.